These 3 T cell receptor beta chains originate from one sample sequenced in a study of blood T cell repertoires in COVID-19 (dated by TCRdb to about 2020). Library preparation employed the immunoSEQ multiplex PCR assay. TCRdb stores this immuneACCESS table with in-frame sequences only. Part of the clones is absent; in the studies checked, under half of the shortfall reflects unresolved V genes, and no reason is known for the rest. Here the sample has around 72,000 clones; 82% occur a single time. About 17% of the sample is taken by the ten largest. The sample taken for sequencing was peripheral blood. These receptor sequences come from a human donor in a cohort sampled during active COVID-19.

As DNA, the CDR3 is TGTGCCAGCAGTGAAGCGAGGGGTGCGGGGACGCAGTATTTT. The encoded protein is CASSEARGAGTQYF. The chain has TRBV2 and TRBJ2-3; a weak D match, TRBD2 (6 bases). The CDR3 extends over 14 amino acids. Trimming removed 0 bases from V and 9 bases from J, with 13 bases in between. Germline V gene data show CDR1 as SNHLY and CDR2 as FYNNEI.

V gene TRBV5-4 combines with J gene TRBJ1-1; TRBD1 matches 7 bases. This CDR3 has 15 residues. The J segment lost 6 bases and the V segment lost 3 bases, leaving 11 bases of the junction unmatched. Germline V gives CDR1 SGHNT, CDR2 YYREEE (reference sequence). CDR3 region: CASSSDRPFGSEAFF. As DNA, the CDR3 is TGTGCCAGCAGCTCGGACAGGCCGTTCGGCTCTGAAGCTTTCTTT.

V usage is TRBV7-9 and J usage is TRBJ1-5; 9 bases match TRBD1. The CDR3 consists of 15 residues. The V gene end was trimmed by 5 bases and the J gene end by 4 bases; junction bases not matched to a gene: 6. Germline-derived CDR1 and CDR2 are SEHNR and FQNEAQ (reference sequence). CDR3 loop: CASSRTGAENQPQHF. CDR3 DNA: TGTGCCAGCAGCCGGACAGGGGCCGAAAATCAGCCCCAGCATTTT.